Each of the 16 T cell receptor beta chains below was sequenced from the same sample in a study of blood T cell repertoires in COVID-19. TCRdb's table, derived via immunoSEQ multiplex PCR, lists solely in-frame clones and lacks some. The sample holds 11,000 to 15,000 clones, around 87% seen once. The sequenced material came from peripheral blood. These receptor sequences come from a human donor in a cohort sampled during active COVID-19.

V and J are TRBV9 and TRBJ2-5; D may be TRBD2 (5 bases). The CDR3 extends over 14 amino acids. The V and J ends lost 0 bases and 1 base respectively, with 7 bases between them. Germline CDR1 reads SGDLS; CDR2 reads YYNGEE. CDR3 amino acids: CASSVAGSQETQYF. For the CDR3, the DNA is TGTGCCAGCAGCGTAGCGGGGAGCCAAGAGACCCAGTACTTC.

The genes are TRBV28 and TRBJ1-2; D is unresolved. V was cut by 2 bases and J by 7 bases, with 17 bases left in between. The germline CDR1 and CDR2 sequences are MDHEN and SYDVKM. The length of the CDR3 is 15 residues. The CDR3 spells CASSLAPDIKGGYTF. CDR3 sequence (DNA): TGTGCCAGCAGTTTAGCCCCCGACATCAAAGGTGGCTACACCTTC.

This chain connects TRBV7-9 to TRBJ1-3, with D possibly matching TRBD1 (6 bases). Trimming pared 4 bases from V and 1 base from J, leaving 20 bases between. The CDR3 spans 18 residues. Germline lookup yields CDR1 SEHNR and CDR2 FQNEAQ (reference sequence). This CDR3 is CASSWASLGQTSGNTIYF. CDR3 nucleotide sequence: TGTGCCAGCAGCTGGGCATCTCTCGGACAGACTTCTGGAAACACCATATATTTT.

This clone was seen a single time. The chain couples TRBV27 to TRBJ2-1, with D possibly being TRBD1 (5 bases). The CDR3 totals 17 residues. V lost 6 bases and J lost 0, with 18 bases in between. Per the germline V gene, CDR1 is MNHEY and CDR2 is SMNVEV (reference sequence). The CDR3 spells CASSQRKQAHSYNEQFF. CDR3 DNA: TGTGCCAGCAGCCAAAGGAAACAGGCCCACTCCTACAATGAGCAGTTCTTC.

V gene TRBV9 combines with J gene TRBJ1-6, with D hard to call. V was cut by 3 bases and J by 7 bases, with 11 bases left in between. The CDR3 totals 14 residues. In germline, CDR1 is SGDLS, CDR2 YYNGEE. The chain's CDR3 is CASSDGVGNSPLHF. DNA of the CDR3: TGTGCCAGCAGCGACGGAGTTGGGAATTCACCCCTCCACTTT. Full variable domain (rest looked up from reference TRBV9 and TRBJ1-6): DSGVTQTPKHLITATGQRVTLRCSPRSGDLSVYWYQQSLDQGLQFLIQYYNGEERAKGNILERFSAQQFPDLHSELNLSSLELGDSALYFCASSDGVGNSPLHFGNGTRLTVT.

V gene TRBV29-1 combines with J gene TRBJ2-1; no definite D call. Germline V CDR1 and CDR2: SQVTM, ANQGSEA. The CDR3 has 11 amino acids. V was clipped by 7 bases and J by 10 bases, with 14 bases between them. Here the CDR3 DNA reads TGCAGCGGCCGCCTGAGTCGGGAGCAGTTCTTC. Translating gives CSGRLSREQFF.

The count of this clone is one. The J gene is TRBJ1-1, the V gene TRBV6-1; no reliable D call. Germline V gives CDR1 MNHNS, CDR2 SASEGT. The CDR3 has 14 residues. Trimming left V 1 base short and J 5 bases short, with 11 bases between. The CDR3 spells CASSEGGAETEAFF. In DNA form, the CDR3 reads TGTGCCAGCAGTGAAGGGGGAGCAGAAACTGAAGCTTTCTTT.

The genes are TRBV6-5 and TRBJ1-2, with a possible D match to TRBD1 (5 bases). This CDR3 contains 13 residues. The V end lost 2 bases, the J end lost 7 bases, and 11 bases lay between the germline ends. The germline V gene has CDR1 MNHEY and CDR2 SVGAGI. The CDR3 loop is CASSYSGHTGYTF. The CDR3, as DNA: TGTGCCAGCAGTTACAGTGGACATACTGGCTACACCTTC.

CDR3 sequence (DNA): TGTGCCAGTAGTACCGACAGAAATCAGCCCCAGCATTTT. Translation: CASSTDRNQPQHF. The chain recombines TRBV19 with TRBJ1-5; D might be TRBD1 (5 bases). The germline V and J ends were trimmed by 4 bases and 4 bases, with 8 bases remaining between them. The CDR3 is made up of 13 amino acids. Germline assignment: CDR1 LNHDA and CDR2 SQIVND (reference sequence).

The chain is built from TRBV10-3 and TRBJ2-2; 7 positions match TRBD2. The J segment lost 6 bases and the V segment lost 11 bases, leaving 6 bases of the junction unmatched. Looked up from germline, CDR1 is ENHRY and CDR2 is SYGVKD. This CDR3 has 12 amino acids. This chain's CDR3 is CAAGLGAGELFF. In DNA form, the CDR3 reads TGTGCCGCCGGACTAGGGGCCGGGGAGCTGTTTTTT.

The V and J genes are TRBV10-2 and TRBJ1-1; no reliable D call. V shed 6 bases and J shed 4 bases, with 12 bases lying between them. CDR3 length: 13 residues. CDR1 is WSHSY and CDR2 is SAAADI in the germline V gene. CDR3 DNA: TGCGCCAGCAGGGATGAGGGTTTCACTGAAGCTTTCTTT. Translated, it gives CASRDEGFTEAFF.

The rearrangement links TRBV7-3 to TRBJ2-1, with D possibly TRBD1 on 6 matching bases. CDR3 length: 15 residues. V was pared by 2 bases and J by 5 bases, with 13 bases between. CDR1 and CDR2 (germline): SGHTA, FQGTGA. DNA of the CDR3: TGTGCCAGCAGCTTATCAGGGGTAGGGGACAATGAGCAGTTCTTC. Translating gives CASSLSGVGDNEQFF.

The V gene is TRBV13, the J gene TRBJ2-3; 7 bases map to TRBD2. Trimming cost V 5 bases and J 4 bases; bases outside gene matches: 3. Germline assignment: CDR1 PRHDT and CDR2 FYEKMQ (reference sequence). The CDR3 has 13 amino acids. The CDR3, as DNA: TGTGCCAGCAGCGGGGGAGGGGCAGATACGCAGTATTTT. This encodes CASSGGGADTQYF.

V and J are TRBV6-5 and TRBJ2-3; TRBD2 aligns across 10 bases. From germline, CDR1 is MNHEY and CDR2 SVGAGI. The V gene end was trimmed by 4 bases and the J gene end by 2 bases; junction bases not matched to a gene: 6. The CDR3 has 16 amino acids. The CDR3, as DNA: TGTGCCAGCAGTTCCCCGAGCGGGGGGGCCACAGATACGCAGTATTTT. It encodes CASSSPSGGATDTQYF.

The chain couples TRBV7-9 to TRBJ1-4, with TRBD1 matching 10 bases. This CDR3 region has 17 residues. Germline V CDR1 and CDR2: SEHNR, FQNEAQ (reference sequence). V was pared by 2 bases and J by 1 base, with 4 bases of the junction left unmatched. The chain's CDR3 is CASSLWTGGRTNEKLFF. The DNA of the CDR3 is TGTGCCAGCAGCTTATGGACAGGGGGTAGAACTAATGAAAAACTGTTTTTT.

This clone was counted only a few times. V usage is TRBV6-6 and J usage is TRBJ1-5; D perhaps matches TRBD1 (5 bases). V was shortened by 5 bases and J by 4 bases, with 15 bases between the two germline ends. Germline lookup yields CDR1 MNHNY and CDR2 SVGAGI (reference sequence). This CDR3 is 15 amino acids long. The CDR3 bases are TGTGCCAGCAGTCCCGTGACCCAGGGAAATCAGCCCCAGCATTTT. It yields the protein CASSPVTQGNQPQHF.